Shown below are 21 T cell receptor beta chains from a single sample sequenced in a study of kidney transplant recipient with SARS-CoV-2 infection. MiXCR, run by TCRdb on the reads, gives a single entry per CDR3 protein. The sample includes about 240,000 distinct CDR3 sequences, about 28% of them seen just once. The sample consisted of a blood sample, taken at baseline and on approximately day 120 from a kidney transplant recipient. Receptor source: a male patient aged 25 to 39 who had COVID-19 and was a kidney transplant recipient. Some T cells may be the graft donor's.

This clonotype was counted between two and nine times. This sequence joins TRBV8-2 and TRBJ1-2. TRBV8-2 is reported as a pseudogene. This CDR3 contains 16 residues. DNA of the CDR3: TGTGGCAGTGTTTGTACTGATAGCCGAAAGACCTATGGCTACACCTTC. Protein sequence: CGSVCTDSRKTYGYTF.

This clonotype was seen at least ten times. The genes are TRBV12-3 or TRBV12-4 and TRBJ2-1, with 11 bases that match TRBD2. The CDR3 runs to 15 residues. V lost 5 bases, J lost 4 bases, and 4 bases stayed unmatched. CDR3 sequence: CASSVLAGVYNEQFF. In DNA form, the CDR3 reads TGTGCCAGCAGTGTACTAGCGGGAGTATACAATGAGCAGTTCTTC.

About this clonotype: A much larger clone lies a single base off, so this may be a read error. The chain links TRBV19 to TRBJ2-7, with D tentatively TRBD2 (5 bases). The V end lost 6 bases, the J end lost 5 bases, and 14 bases lay between the germline ends. Germline V gene sequence: CDR1 LNHDA, CDR2 SQIVND (reference sequence). This CDR3 has 13 amino acids. The CDR3 nucleotides are TGTGCCAGTAGCAGACGGGGATCCAACGAGCAGTACTTC. This encodes CASSRRGSNEQYF.

The rearrangement uses TRBV7-3 and TRBJ1-2; no reliable D call. The CDR3 runs to 17 residues. Per the germline V gene, CDR1 is SGHTA and CDR2 is FQGTGA. V was clipped by 5 bases and J by 4 bases, with 23 bases between them. Here the CDR3 reads CASSALEDAWKTYGYTF. The CDR3 DNA sequence: TGTGCCAGCAGCGCACTCGAAGACGCTTGGAAGACCTATGGCTACACCTTC.

This clonotype was seen repeatedly, ten times or more. In DNA form, the CDR3 reads TGTGCCAGCAGCCAAGCGGGGACAGGGACGGACTATGGCTACACCTTC. Translation: CASSQAGTGTDYGYTF. The chain has TRBV3-1 and TRBJ1-2; 9 positions agree with TRBD1. The V gene end was trimmed by 1 base and the J gene end by 3 bases; junction bases not matched to a gene: 6. CDR3 length: 16 amino acids. Germline V gene data show CDR1 as LGHDT and CDR2 as YNNKEL (reference sequence).

The genes are TRBV13 and TRBJ2-7; no reliable D call. Looked up from germline, CDR1 is PRHDT and CDR2 is FYEKMQ (reference sequence). This CDR3 comprises 13 residues. V was shortened by 2 bases and J by 12 bases, with 17 bases between the two germline ends. In DNA, the CDR3 is TGTGCCAGCAGCTTATTTGCGGAGTCACAGCGGTACTTC. Its translation: CASSLFAESQRYF.

The table lists this clonotype with many counts. The chain couples TRBV5-4 to TRBJ1-2; D is uncertain. Germline-derived CDR1 and CDR2 are SGHNT and YYREEE (reference sequence). The CDR3 is 16 amino acids. V lost 6 bases and J 4 bases, leaving 22 bases between the germline ends. The CDR3 region has the DNA TGTGCCAGCACGGGCCCCGTACCAGGAAAGACCTATGGCTACACCTTC. This sequence encodes CASTGPVPGKTYGYTF. The full variable domain, rest sourced from reference TRBV5-4 and TRBJ1-2, is ETGVTQSPTHLIKTRGQQVTLRCSSQSGHNTVSWYQQALGQGPQFIFQYYREEENGRGNFPPRFSGLQFPNYSSELNVNALELDDSALYLCASTGPVPGKTYGYTFGSGTRLTVV.

The gene calls are TRBV29-1 and TRBJ2-1, with TRBD2 matching over 11 bases. The J call may be wrong; the DNA end is better matched by TRBJ2-3. This CDR3 contains 15 residues. Germline lookup yields CDR1 SQVTM and CDR2 ANQGSEA. CDR3 loop: CSVKGLAASTDTQYF. As DNA, the CDR3 is TGCAGCGTCAAGGGACTAGCGGCGTCCACAGATACGCAGTATTTT.

On this clonotype itself: A much larger clonotype is one base distant, so this may be a read error. The chain carries TRBV18 and TRBJ2-3; 7 bases line up with TRBD2. From germline, CDR1 is KGHSH and CDR2 LQKENI. CDR3 length: 17 residues. The CDR3 loop is CAGSPPTAGVLADTQYF. CDR3 in DNA: TGTGCCGGCTCACCACCGACGGCGGGAGTGCTTGCAGATACGCAGTATTTT.

This clonotype was found many times. The rearrangement links TRBV6-5 to TRBJ1-2; D gene ambiguous. CDR1 and CDR2 (germline): MNHEY, SVGAGI. V dropped 4 bases and J dropped 4 bases, with 22 bases sitting between them. CDR3 size: 17 residues. Written as DNA, the CDR3 is TGTGCCAGCAGTTTGAGTAAGGAATGTAGAAAGACCTATGGCTACACCTTC. It is translated as CASSLSKECRKTYGYTF.

This clonotype was detected ten times or more. The chain combines TRBV7-4 with TRBJ1-2, with D hard to call. Trimming cost V 5 bases and J 4 bases, with 23 bases left between them. CDR1 SGHVT and CDR2 SQSDAQ come from the germline V gene. This CDR3 comprises 17 residues. CDR3 sequence (DNA): TGTGCCAGCAGCATCAGACGTTCAGCTCGAAAGACCTATGGCTACACCTTC. It is translated as CASSIRRSARKTYGYTF.

About this clonotype: A read error is possible here, since a much larger clone lies one base away. V and J are TRBV20-1 and TRBJ2-7; 7 bases fit TRBD2. Unmatched junction bases numbered 13, after V lost 3 bases and J lost 5 bases. The CDR3 has 15 residues. CDR1 and CDR2 (germline): DFQATT, SNEGSKA (reference sequence). The CDR3 sequence: CSASILREAPHEQYF. The CDR3 nucleotides read TGCAGTGCTAGTATCCTCCGGGAGGCCCCCCACGAGCAGTACTTC.

This clonotype was observed many times. The chain links TRBV7-2 to TRBJ1-2; D perhaps matches TRBD1 (5 bases). Per germline, CDR1 SGHTA and CDR2 FQGNSA. This CDR3 spans 17 amino acids. V gave up 5 bases and J gave up 4 bases, with 23 bases separating them. CDR3 amino acids: CASSRGARDGKTYGYTF. CDR3 DNA: TGTGCCAGCAGCAGGGGTGCCAGAGACGGAAAGACCTATGGCTACACCTTC.

This clonotype was picked up many times. The chain employs TRBV16 and TRBJ1-2; D is unclear. V lost 5 bases and J lost 4, with 23 bases in between. This CDR3 is 17 amino acids long. Germline assignment: CDR1 KGHSY and CDR2 FQNENV. CDR3 region: CASSLQTVVRKTYGYTF. In DNA, the CDR3 is TGTGCCAGCAGCTTACAAACGGTCGTTAGAAAGACCTATGGCTACACCTTC.

This clonotype was counted only a few times. The chain combines TRBV6-5 with TRBJ2-5, with D maybe TRBD2 (6 bases). V was clipped by 5 bases and J by 5 bases, with 18 bases between them. CDR3 length equals 15 residues. Per germline, CDR1 MNHEY and CDR2 SVGAGI. The CDR3 is CASSRDWGDRETQYF. CDR3 in DNA: TGTGCCAGCAGTCGGGACTGGGGCGACCGGGAGACCCAGTACTTC.

The sample holds many counts of this clonotype. J is TRBJ1-2 and V is TRBV8-2. TRBV8-2 is annotated as a pseudogene. This CDR3 region has 16 residues. As DNA, the CDR3 is TGTGGCAGTGACCAAAATGATAGCCGAAAGACCTATGGCTACACCTTC. Its protein is CGSDQNDSRKTYGYTF.

This clonotype has a count of ten or more. The CDR3 DNA follows: TGTGCCAGCAGCGTTTTGGGTCCCATTTCAATTCGCACTGAAGCTTTCTTT. This sequence encodes CASSVLGPISIRTEAFF. The chain links TRBV3-1 to TRBJ1-1; D remains unclear. V lost 5 bases and J lost 4, with 23 bases in between. In germline, CDR1 is LGHDT, CDR2 YNNKEL (reference sequence). The CDR3 runs 17 residues.

This clonotype has at least ten counts. The chain couples TRBV18 to TRBJ1-3, with unresolved D. The V and J ends lost 6 bases and 0 bases respectively, with 9 bases between them. The CDR3 spans 14 residues. The germline V gene has CDR1 KGHSH and CDR2 LQKENI. The CDR3 bases are TGTGCCAGCTCTAAGGATGCCTCTGGAAACACCATATATTTT. This encodes CASSKDASGNTIYF.

With regard to this clonotype: This may come from a read error, since a much larger clone is one base off. The rearrangement links TRBV12-3 or TRBV12-4 to TRBJ1-2; maybe TRBD1 (5 bases). Between the trimmed V and J ends, which lost 8 bases and 8 bases, there was a span of 21 bases. This CDR3 has 14 residues. CDR3 nucleotide sequence: TGTGCCAGCGGCCCGCAGGACCTGTGGGGCGGCTACACCTTC. Translated, it gives CASGPQDLWGGYTF.

As concerns this clonotype: A much larger clone lies one base from this, so it may be a read error. The chain links TRBV7-6 to TRBJ1-6; no clear D gene. V was pared by 5 bases and J by 10 bases, with 27 bases between. CDR3 length: 18 amino acids. CDR1 is SGHVS and CDR2 is FNYEAQ in the germline V gene. CDR3 loop: CASSPGPREGSPASPLHF. The CDR3 DNA reads as TGTGCCAGCAGCCCTGGACCGAGGGAGGGAAGTCCGGCATCACCCCTCCACTTT.

In this sample, this clonotype turned up many times. The chain is built from TRBV2 and TRBJ2-7, with 13 bases identical to TRBD2. The CDR3 length is 14 residues. Trimming took 5 bases from V and 4 from J; bases not matched to a gene: 2. Per the germline V gene, CDR1 is SNHLY and CDR2 is FYNNEI. CDR3 sequence: CASSRTSGSYEQYF. In DNA, the CDR3 is TGTGCCAGCAGTCGGACTAGCGGGAGTTACGAGCAGTACTTC.